This is a list of T cell receptor beta chains from one sample in a study of T cell changes during pregnancy in multiple sclerosis. Produced via immunoSEQ multiplex PCR; TCRdb's table is partial and in-frame only. This table holds fewer than 65,000 clones, 91% found once. This material consisted of peripheral blood, taken after pregnancy. These receptors all come from a female donor in good health, enrolled as a control in a pregnancy study. Each CDR3 is given with its conserved first and last residue. D genes are given only for firm matches. Expanded clones get a size class; other rows say once, few or many, or leave the size out.

clone_size	v_call	j_call	d_call	cdr3_aa	cdr3_nt
-	TRBV5-8	TRBJ2-2	TRBD1	CASSLQGQPTGELFF	TGTGCCAGCAGCTTGCAGGGACAGCCGACCGGGGAGCTGTTTTTT
few	TRBV5-6	TRBJ1-5	TRBD1	CASSSLGGVTGGNQPQHF	TGTGCCAGCAGCTCCCTGGGAGGTGTGACAGGGGGCAATCAGCCCCAGCATTTT
-	TRBV19	TRBJ1-5	TRBD1	CASSVRQGLQPQHF	TGTGCCAGTAGTGTCCGACAGGGCCTACAGCCCCAGCATTTT
-	TRBV4-3	TRBJ2-7	TRBD2	CASSQDLLAGGVDEQYF	TGCGCCAGCAGCCAAGACCTCTTAGCGGGGGGCGTTGACGAGCAGTACTTC
-	TRBV11-3	TRBJ2-7	TRBD2	CASSKESWSGGSYEQYF	TGTGCCAGCAGCAAAGAGAGTTGGAGCGGGGGATCCTACGAGCAGTACTTC
once	TRBV5-4	TRBJ2-5	-	CASSPPGDLQETQYF	TGTGCCAGCAGCCCACCGGGGGACCTCCAAGAGACCCAGTACTTC
-	TRBV6-5	TRBJ2-2	-	CASKVRGPPGELFF	TGTGCCAGCAAGGTCAGGGGTCCCCCCGGGGAGCTGTTTTTT
-	TRBV10-3	TRBJ1-4	-	CAISAGLSNEKLFF	TGTGCCATCAGTGCGGGACTCAGTAATGAAAAACTGTTTTTT
-	TRBV4-1	TRBJ2-3	TRBD2	CASSQIAGLIDTQYF	TGCGCCAGCAGCCAAATAGCGGGGTTGATAGATACGCAGTATTTT
-	TRBV29-1	TRBJ1-1	-	CSVAQRTGNTEAFF	TGCAGCGTTGCCCAACGAACGGGGAACACTGAAGCTTTCTTT
-	TRBV11-3	TRBJ2-5	TRBD1	CASSAGQGSPQETQYF	TGTGCCAGCAGCGCGGGACAGGGGAGTCCCCAAGAGACCCAGTACTTC
once	TRBV6-6	TRBJ1-5	-	CASSYSAGVGGQPQHF	TGTGCCAGCAGTTACAGTGCAGGGGTAGGTGGTCAGCCCCAGCATTTT
-	TRBV7-9	TRBJ1-1	-	CASSLKREAEAFF	TGTGCCAGCAGCTTAAAGAGGGAGGCTGAAGCTTTCTTT
-	TRBV11-2	TRBJ2-2	-	CASSLDQTANTGELFF	TGTGCCAGCAGCTTAGATCAAACTGCGAACACCGGGGAGCTGTTTTTT
-	TRBV5-1	TRBJ2-1	TRBD1	CASSLTGQGWDEQFF	TGCGCCAGCAGCTTAACGGGACAGGGATGGGATGAGCAGTTCTTC
-	TRBV9	TRBJ2-2	-	CASSVLFSPANTGELFF	TGTGCCAGCAGCGTCTTATTTTCCCCGGCGAACACCGGGGAGCTGTTTTTT
-	TRBV6-1	TRBJ1-3	-	CASSESGGSGNTIYF	TGTGCCAGCAGTGAAAGCGGGGGCTCCGGAAACACCATATATTTT
-	TRBV10-3	TRBJ1-5	-	CAISDGQKQPQHF	TGTGCCATCAGTGACGGACAAAAACAGCCCCAGCATTTT
-	TRBV11-1	TRBJ1-2	TRBD1	CASSHGQGRYGYTF	TGTGCCAGCAGCCATGGACAGGGAAGATATGGCTACACCTTC
-	TRBV19	TRBJ1-3	-	CASSISRNPGNTIYF	TGTGCCAGTAGTATATCCAGGAATCCCGGAAACACCATATATTTT
-	TRBV9	TRBJ2-1	TRBD2	CASSVESRTSGFGQFF	TGTGCCAGCAGCGTAGAGTCCCGGACTAGCGGGTTCGGGCAGTTCTTC
once	TRBV7-2	TRBJ1-3	TRBD1	CASSLSGGLSGNTIYF	TGTGCCAGCAGCTTATCAGGGGGCCTTTCTGGAAACACCATATATTTT
-	TRBV13	TRBJ1-2	-	CASSLGQGNNYGYTF	TGTGCCAGCAGCTTAGGTCAGGGGAATAACTATGGCTACACCTTC
-	TRBV30	TRBJ1-4	-	CAWSGSLATNEKLFF	TGTGCCTGGAGTGGGAGTCTAGCAACTAATGAAAAACTGTTTTTT
-	TRBV14	TRBJ2-7	-	CASSQNPEGRLHEQYF	TGTGCCAGCAGCCAAAATCCCGAGGGCAGGCTCCACGAGCAGTACTTC
-	TRBV4-3	TRBJ2-6	TRBD1	CASSQGGQGLSGANVLTF	TGCGCCAGCAGCCAAGGTGGACAGGGGTTATCAGGGGCCAACGTCCTGACTTTC
-	TRBV15	TRBJ2-1	-	CATSRAENEQFF	TGTGCCACCAGCAGAGCAGAAAATGAGCAGTTCTTC
-	TRBV4-3	TRBJ2-2	TRBD1	CASSQEGTVSGELFF	TGCGCCAGCAGCCAAGAGGGGACAGTTAGCGGGGAGCTGTTTTTT
-	TRBV7-3	TRBJ2-5	-	CASSYGLEETQYF	TGTGCCAGCAGCTACGGGTTAGAAGAGACCCAGTACTTC
-	TRBV11-3	TRBJ1-2	TRBD1	CASSSNSDRGVSGYTF	TGTGCCAGCAGCTCGAACTCGGACAGGGGGGTGTCGGGCTACACCTTC
-	TRBV30	TRBJ1-2	-	CAWTDNYGYTF	TGTGCCTGGACAGATAACTATGGCTACACCTTC
-	TRBV10-3	TRBJ2-3	-	CAIMSGEADTQYF	TGTGCCATCATGTCGGGGGAGGCAGATACGCAGTATTTT
-	TRBV4-1	TRBJ1-2	-	CASSQDNIRAAAPYGYTF	TGCGCCAGCAGCCAAGATAACATTCGTGCGGCAGCACCCTATGGCTACACCTTC
-	TRBV4-2	TRBJ1-5	-	CASSQDSGTGNQPQHF	TGTGCCAGCAGCCAAGATAGCGGAACAGGTAATCAGCCCCAGCATTTT
-	TRBV5-6	TRBJ2-1	TRBD2	CASSLSPPTSGGPYNEQFF	TGTGCCAGCAGCTTGTCCCCCCCGACTAGCGGGGGCCCCTACAATGAGCAGTTCTTC
once	TRBV13	TRBJ2-7	-	CASSLVASEQYF	TGTGCCAGCAGCTTAGTGGCCAGCGAGCAGTACTTC
once	TRBV9	TRBJ1-2	TRBD1	CASKSFVPGGNYGYTF	TGTGCCAGCAAAAGTTTCGTGCCAGGGGGCAACTATGGCTACACCTTC
once	TRBV7-9	TRBJ1-2	TRBD1	CASSVGTGYGYTF	TGTGCCAGCAGCGTCGGGACAGGGTATGGCTACACCTTC
-	TRBV30	TRBJ1-4	-	CAWSIVRDEKLFF	TGTGCCTGGAGCATAGTCAGGGATGAAAAACTGTTTTTT
-	TRBV2	TRBJ1-2	-	CASSDGMGGSNYGYTF	TGTGCCAGCAGTGACGGGATGGGCGGCTCTAACTATGGCTACACCTTC
-	TRBV19	TRBJ2-1	TRBD2	CASSTAGGQNEQFF	TGTGCCAGTAGTACAGCGGGGGGGCAAAATGAGCAGTTCTTC
-	TRBV4-2	TRBJ1-6	TRBD1	CASSQVPQGMMYNSPLHF	TGTGCCAGCAGCCAAGTTCCACAGGGGATGATGTATAATTCACCCCTCCACTTT
-	TRBV27	TRBJ2-7	-	CASSFQRPGVHEQYF	TGTGCCAGCAGTTTCCAGAGGCCGGGGGTCCACGAGCAGTACTTC
-	TRBV2	TRBJ1-1	TRBD1	CASIFRGPGTEAFF	TGTGCCAGCATTTTCAGGGGGCCAGGGACTGAAGCTTTCTTT
-	TRBV4-3	TRBJ2-2	TRBD1	CASSQDFETGGTGELFF	TGCGCCAGCAGCCAAGATTTCGAGACAGGGGGCACCGGGGAGCTGTTTTTT
-	TRBV7-2	TRBJ1-2	TRBD1	CASSRGDRGGGYTF	TGTGCCAGCAGCCGAGGGGACAGGGGTGGTGGCTACACCTTC
-	TRBV30	TRBJ1-4	TRBD1	CAWSGTGSTNEKLFF	TGTGCCTGGAGTGGGACAGGGTCAACTAATGAAAAACTGTTTTTT
-	TRBV30	TRBJ2-1	TRBD2	CAWSVGLAGPGEQFF	TGTGCCTGGAGTGTAGGGCTAGCGGGGCCGGGTGAGCAGTTCTTC
once	TRBV10-2	TRBJ1-5	-	CASSPQGNQPQHF	TGCGCCAGCAGCCCCCAGGGAAATCAGCCCCAGCATTTT
-	TRBV27	TRBJ1-6	TRBD1	CASRRIGTADSPLHF	TGTGCCAGCAGGCGAATCGGGACAGCTGATTCACCCCTCCACTTT
-	TRBV6-5	TRBJ2-1	TRBD1	CASSNSGTGNEQFF	TGTGCCAGCAGTAACTCCGGGACAGGGAATGAGCAGTTCTTC
-	TRBV4-2	TRBJ1-2	-	CASTRVLSYGYTF	TGTGCCAGCACGCGGGTTTTAAGCTATGGCTACACCTTC
-	TRBV19	TRBJ2-7	-	CASKARSSYEQYF	TGTGCCAGTAAAGCAAGGAGCTCCTACGAGCAGTACTTC
many	TRBV7-3	TRBJ2-1	TRBD1	CASSPQGAGSYNEQFF	TGTGCCAGCAGCCCACAGGGGGCTGGCTCCTACAATGAGCAGTTCTTC
-	TRBV5-4	TRBJ1-6	-	CASSRLLYNSPLHF	TGTGCCAGCAGCCGACTCCTCTATAATTCACCCCTCCACTTT
large	TRBV6-5	TRBJ2-7	TRBD1	CASSSIPGTGGHEQYF	TGTGCCAGCAGTTCAATCCCCGGGACAGGCGGCCACGAGCAGTACTTC
-	TRBV11-2	TRBJ2-1	TRBD2	CASSEGLASGEQFF	TGTGCCAGCAGCGAAGGACTAGCATCGGGGGAGCAGTTCTTC
-	TRBV10-3	TRBJ2-3	TRBD1	CAISGRTGRFTDTQYF	TGTGCCATCAGTGGGAGGACAGGGAGGTTCACAGATACGCAGTATTTT
-	TRBV7-9	TRBJ1-3	TRBD1	CASTEGDRGSGNTIYF	TGTGCCAGCACCGAGGGGGACAGGGGCTCTGGAAACACCATATATTTT
-	TRBV11-2	TRBJ1-2	TRBD1	CASSSGTGGIYGYTF	TGTGCCAGCAGCTCCGGGACAGGGGGCATCTATGGCTACACCTTC